This section outlines one TCR beta chain sequence together with its context. This clone was seen more than once but under ten times. It has no known antigen specificity. It has no much larger one-base neighbor in the sample; base qualities were not kept. The immunoSEQ Assay, a bias-controlled multiplex PCR, was used to amplify TCRbeta CDR3 regions from genomic DNA. Concerning the study's data processing: The number of nucleated cells in each sample was estimated by amplification of reference gene primers within the assay. To quantify the absolute abundance of each unique TCRbeta CDR3 rearrangement, sequence reads were collapsed and filtered. For each sample, productive Simpson clonality was calculated as the square root of Simpson's diversity index over productive rearrangements. TCRdb's version of the immuneACCESS table is confined to in-frame rearrangements and falls short of the full clone set. An unresolved V gene accounts for under half of the shortfall where checked; the remainder is of unknown origin. The D gene and trimming were derived from the DNA, and the V and J assignments and clone size from that table. The sample has 250,000 to 300,000 clones on record, around 83% of them singletons. Approximately 5.9% of the sample is held by the ten biggest clonotypes.

Trimming removed 1 base from V and 5 bases from J, leaving 9 bases between the germline ends. CDR1 SEHNR and CDR2 FQNEAQ were looked up in the germline V gene (reference sequence). From the cysteine through the phenylalanine, the CDR3 covers 14 amino acids. Only the CDR3 DNA stays, 42 bases, in frame from base 1. The entry originates in a study of blood T cell repertoires in COVID-19 (dated by TCRdb to about 2020). With regard to the full study: Samples covering the acute and convalescent phases of COVID-19 were provided by collaborators in the United States, Italy and Spain. The dataset comprised deeply sampled blood TCRbeta repertoires from subjects exposed to, actively infected with, or recovered from COVID-19. Samples were obtained from the ongoing ImmuneRACE study (first 160 participants) and from about 1,300 subjects provided by 6 global collaborators. The prospective study material was composed of cDNA or gDNA derived from T cells, B-cell-depleted T cells, or PBMCs. HLA class I and class II types, where available, came from metadata supplied by the sample provider rather than from assay-based typing. Sample metadata almost always included a de-identified subject ID, COVID-19 status, age in years and sex. The repertoires were released in a freely available public database intended as a resource for research on the immune response to SARS-CoV-2. Study-level results and caveats: Clinical and demographic metadata were provided uncurated, with the amount varying by source and participant.

Each collaborating institution followed its own protocols to collect whole blood in K2EDTA tubes. Collaborator samples were shipped for TCRbeta analysis as frozen whole blood, isolated PBMCs, or DNA extracted from either sample type. The material sequenced was peripheral blood. The sequence links TRBV7-9 to TRBJ2-1; no confident D gene assignment can be made. The source is an elderly man with acute or convalescent COVID-19. CDR3 sequence: CASSLVDTNNEQFF. The nucleotides are TGTGCCAGCAGCTTAGTAGACACAAACAATGAGCAGTTCTTC.